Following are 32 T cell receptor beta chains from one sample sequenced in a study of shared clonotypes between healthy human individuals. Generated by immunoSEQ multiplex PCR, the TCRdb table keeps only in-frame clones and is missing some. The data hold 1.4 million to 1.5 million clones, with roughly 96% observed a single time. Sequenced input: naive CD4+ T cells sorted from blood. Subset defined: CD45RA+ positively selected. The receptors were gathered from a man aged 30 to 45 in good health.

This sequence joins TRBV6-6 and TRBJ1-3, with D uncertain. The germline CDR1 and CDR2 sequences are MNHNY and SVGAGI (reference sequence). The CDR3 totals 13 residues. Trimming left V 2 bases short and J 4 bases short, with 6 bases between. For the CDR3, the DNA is TGTGCCAGCAGTTACGCGACGGGAAACACCATATATTTT. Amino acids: CASSYATGNTIYF.

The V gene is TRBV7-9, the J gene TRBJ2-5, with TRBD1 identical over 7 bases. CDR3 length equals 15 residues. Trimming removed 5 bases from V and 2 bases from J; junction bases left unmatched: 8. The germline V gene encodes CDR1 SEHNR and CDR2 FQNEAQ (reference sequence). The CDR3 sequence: CASSVGTAEQETQYF. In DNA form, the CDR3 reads TGTGCCAGCAGCGTAGGGACAGCAGAACAAGAGACCCAGTACTTC.

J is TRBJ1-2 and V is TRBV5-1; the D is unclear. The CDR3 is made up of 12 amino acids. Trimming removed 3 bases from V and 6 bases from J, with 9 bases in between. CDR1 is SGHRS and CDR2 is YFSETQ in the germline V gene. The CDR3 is CASSSPPDGYTF. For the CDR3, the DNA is TGCGCCAGCAGCTCCCCCCCAGATGGCTACACCTTC.

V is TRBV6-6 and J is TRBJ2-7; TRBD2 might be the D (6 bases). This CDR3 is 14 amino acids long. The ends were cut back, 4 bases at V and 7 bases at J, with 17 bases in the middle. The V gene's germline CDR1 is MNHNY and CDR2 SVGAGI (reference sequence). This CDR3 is CASSFGGTLWEQYF. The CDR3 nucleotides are TGTGCCAGCAGTTTCGGCGGGACCCTTTGGGAGCAGTACTTC.

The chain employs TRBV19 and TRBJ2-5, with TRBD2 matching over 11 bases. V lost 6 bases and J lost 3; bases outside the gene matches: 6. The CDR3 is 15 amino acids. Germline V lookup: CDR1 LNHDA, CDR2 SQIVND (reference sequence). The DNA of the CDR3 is TGTGCCAGTAGGCGAGAACTAGCGGGAGAAGAGACCCAGTACTTC. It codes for CASRRELAGEETQYF.

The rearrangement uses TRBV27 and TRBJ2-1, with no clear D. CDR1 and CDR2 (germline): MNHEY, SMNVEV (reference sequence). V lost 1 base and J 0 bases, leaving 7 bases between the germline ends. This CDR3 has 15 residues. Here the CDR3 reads CASSLYLGSYNEQFF. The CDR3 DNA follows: TGTGCCAGCAGTTTATACCTCGGCTCCTACAATGAGCAGTTCTTC.

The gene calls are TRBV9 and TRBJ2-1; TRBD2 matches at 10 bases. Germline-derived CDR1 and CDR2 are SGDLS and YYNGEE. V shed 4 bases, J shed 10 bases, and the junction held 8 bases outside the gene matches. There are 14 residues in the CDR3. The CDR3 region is CASSFTMTSGEQFF. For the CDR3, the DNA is TGTGCCAGCAGCTTCACAATGACTAGCGGGGAGCAGTTCTTC.

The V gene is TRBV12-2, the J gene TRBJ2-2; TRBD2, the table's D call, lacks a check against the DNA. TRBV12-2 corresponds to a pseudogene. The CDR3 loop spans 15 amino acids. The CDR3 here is CASRSPSHSNGELFF. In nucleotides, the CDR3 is TGTGCAAGTCGCTCCCCTAGCCATTCGAACGGGGAGCTGTTTTTT.

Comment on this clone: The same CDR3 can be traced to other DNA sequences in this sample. CDR3 sequence: CASSRQGTYEQYF. The DNA of the CDR3 is TGTGCCAGCAGTCGGCAGGGGACCTACGAGCAGTACTTC. V usage is TRBV27 and J usage is TRBJ2-7, with a weak D call TRBD1 (6 bases). The CDR3 runs to 13 residues. Trimming took off 5 bases at V and 2 bases at J, with 10 bases between the two ends. Germline values: CDR1 MNHEY, CDR2 SMNVEV (reference sequence).

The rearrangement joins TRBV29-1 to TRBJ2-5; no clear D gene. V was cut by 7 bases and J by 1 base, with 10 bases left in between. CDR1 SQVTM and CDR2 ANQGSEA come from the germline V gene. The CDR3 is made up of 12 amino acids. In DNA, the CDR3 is TGCAGCGGTAGATACAGCCAAGAGACCCAGTACTTC. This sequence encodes CSGRYSQETQYF.

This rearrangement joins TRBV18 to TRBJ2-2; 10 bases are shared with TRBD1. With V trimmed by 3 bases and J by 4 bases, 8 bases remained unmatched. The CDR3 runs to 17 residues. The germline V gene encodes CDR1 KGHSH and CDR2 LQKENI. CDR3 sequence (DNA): TGTGCCAGCTCACCCCTGCCCGGGACAGGGGTCACCGGGGAGCTGTTTTTT. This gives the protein CASSPLPGTGVTGELFF.

The CDR3 bases are TGTGCCACCACTAGTTCCCTAGATAGGGGCTACACCTTC. It yields the protein CATTSSLDRGYTF. V is TRBV10-3 and J is TRBJ1-2; no reliable D call. The CDR3 consists of 13 residues. CDR1 is ENHRY, CDR2 SYGVKD, per germline. V lost 10 bases and J 8 bases, leaving 20 bases between the germline ends.

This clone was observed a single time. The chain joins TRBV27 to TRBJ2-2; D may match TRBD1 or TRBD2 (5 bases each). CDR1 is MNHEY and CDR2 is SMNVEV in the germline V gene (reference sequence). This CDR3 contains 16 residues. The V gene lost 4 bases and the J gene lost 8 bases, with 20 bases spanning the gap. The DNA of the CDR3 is TGTGCCAGCAGTTCATCCGGGACGGTCCATAGTGGGGAGCTGTTTTTT. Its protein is CASSSSGTVHSGELFF.

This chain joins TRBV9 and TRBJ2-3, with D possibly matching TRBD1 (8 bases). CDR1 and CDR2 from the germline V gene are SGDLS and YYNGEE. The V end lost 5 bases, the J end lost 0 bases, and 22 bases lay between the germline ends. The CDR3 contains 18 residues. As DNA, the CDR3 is TGTGCCAGCAGTCGCACTACGCTACAGGGGGGGAGCACAGATACGCAGTATTTT. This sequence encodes CASSRTTLQGGSTDTQYF.

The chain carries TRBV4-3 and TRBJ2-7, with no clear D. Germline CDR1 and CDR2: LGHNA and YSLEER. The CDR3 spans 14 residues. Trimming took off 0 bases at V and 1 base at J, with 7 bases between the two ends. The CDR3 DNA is TGCGCCAGCAGCCAAGATCCAGTATCCTACGAGCAGTACTTC. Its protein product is CASSQDPVSYEQYF.

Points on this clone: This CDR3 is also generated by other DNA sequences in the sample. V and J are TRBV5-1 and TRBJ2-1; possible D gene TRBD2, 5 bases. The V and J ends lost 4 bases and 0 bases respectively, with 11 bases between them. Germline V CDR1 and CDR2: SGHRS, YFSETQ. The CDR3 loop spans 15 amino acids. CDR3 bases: TGCGCCAGCAGCCTCCCGAGCGGCTCCTACAATGAGCAGTTCTTC. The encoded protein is CASSLPSGSYNEQFF.

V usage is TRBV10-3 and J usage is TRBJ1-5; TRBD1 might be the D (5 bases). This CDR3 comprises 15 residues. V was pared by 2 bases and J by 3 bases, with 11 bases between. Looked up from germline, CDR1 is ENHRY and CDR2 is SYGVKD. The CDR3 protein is CAISEGGHSNQPQHF. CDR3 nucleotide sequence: TGTGCCATCAGTGAGGGGGGTCACTCCAATCAGCCCCAGCATTTT.

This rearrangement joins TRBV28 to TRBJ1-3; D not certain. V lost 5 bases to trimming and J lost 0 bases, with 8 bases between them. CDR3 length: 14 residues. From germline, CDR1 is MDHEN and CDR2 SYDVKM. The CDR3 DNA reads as TGTGCCAGCAGTATGGGCCTCTCTGGAAACACCATATATTTT. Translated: CASSMGLSGNTIYF.

The CDR3 is CASSTTTSGRNEQYF. In nucleotides, the CDR3 is TGTGCCAGTAGTACGACGACTAGCGGGCGTAACGAGCAGTACTTC. The chain joins TRBV19 to TRBJ2-7; TRBD2 matches 10 bases. Trimming at V came to 4 bases and at J to 5 bases, leaving 8 bases not matched to a gene. Per germline, CDR1 LNHDA and CDR2 SQIVND (reference sequence). This CDR3 region has 15 residues.

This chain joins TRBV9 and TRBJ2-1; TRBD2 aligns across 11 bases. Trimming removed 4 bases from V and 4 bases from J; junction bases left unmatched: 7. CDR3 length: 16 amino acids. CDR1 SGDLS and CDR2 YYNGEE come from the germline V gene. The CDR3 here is CASSILGTSGYNEQFF. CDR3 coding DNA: TGTGCCAGCAGCATACTCGGGACTAGCGGTTACAATGAGCAGTTCTTC.

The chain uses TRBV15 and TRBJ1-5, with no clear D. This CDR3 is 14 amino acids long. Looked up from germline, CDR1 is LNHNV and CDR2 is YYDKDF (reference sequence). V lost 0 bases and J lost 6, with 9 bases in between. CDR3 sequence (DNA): TGTGCCACCAGCAGAGAGTCTGGGCGTCAGCCCCAGCATTTT. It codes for CATSRESGRQPQHF.

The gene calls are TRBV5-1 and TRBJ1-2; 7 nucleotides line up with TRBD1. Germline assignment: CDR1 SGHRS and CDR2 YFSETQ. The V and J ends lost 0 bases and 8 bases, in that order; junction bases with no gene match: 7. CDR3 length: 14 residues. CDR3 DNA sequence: TGCGCCAGCAGCTTGGACGACAGGGAAGGCGGCTACACCTTC. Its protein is CASSLDDREGGYTF.

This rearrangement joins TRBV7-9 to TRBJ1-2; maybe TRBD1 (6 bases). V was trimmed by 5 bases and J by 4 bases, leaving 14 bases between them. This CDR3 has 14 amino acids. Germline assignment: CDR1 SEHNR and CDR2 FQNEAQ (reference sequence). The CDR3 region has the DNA TGTGCCAGCAGCCCAGGACAGTACTCCTATGGCTACACCTTC. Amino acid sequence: CASSPGQYSYGYTF.

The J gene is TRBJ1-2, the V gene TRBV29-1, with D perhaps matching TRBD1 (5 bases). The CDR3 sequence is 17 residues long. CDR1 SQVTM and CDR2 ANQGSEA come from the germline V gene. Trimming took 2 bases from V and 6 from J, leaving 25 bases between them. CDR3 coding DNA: TGCAGCGTTGAAAATATGTCGGGACCCACCCCGGAGGATGGCTACACCTTC. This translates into CSVENMSGPTPEDGYTF.

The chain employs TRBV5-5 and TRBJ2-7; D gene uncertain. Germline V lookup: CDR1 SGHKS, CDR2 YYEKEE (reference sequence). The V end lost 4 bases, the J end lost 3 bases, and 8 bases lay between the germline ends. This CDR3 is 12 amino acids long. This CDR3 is CASSPRRYEQYF. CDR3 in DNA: TGTGCCAGCAGCCCGAGACGCTACGAGCAGTACTTC.

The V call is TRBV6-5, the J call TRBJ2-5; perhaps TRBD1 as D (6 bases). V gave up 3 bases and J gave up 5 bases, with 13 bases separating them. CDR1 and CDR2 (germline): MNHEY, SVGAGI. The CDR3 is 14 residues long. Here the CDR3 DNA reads TGTGCCAGCAGTTATCGGCCAGGGGTTGAGACCCAGTACTTC. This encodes CASSYRPGVETQYF.

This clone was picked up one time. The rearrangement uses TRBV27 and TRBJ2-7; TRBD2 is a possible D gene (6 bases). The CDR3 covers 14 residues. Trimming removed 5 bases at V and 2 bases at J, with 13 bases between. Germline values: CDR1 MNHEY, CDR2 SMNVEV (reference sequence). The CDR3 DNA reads TGTGCCAGCAGTCCCCGCGGGGCCGCCTACGAGCAGTACTTC. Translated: CASSPRGAAYEQYF.

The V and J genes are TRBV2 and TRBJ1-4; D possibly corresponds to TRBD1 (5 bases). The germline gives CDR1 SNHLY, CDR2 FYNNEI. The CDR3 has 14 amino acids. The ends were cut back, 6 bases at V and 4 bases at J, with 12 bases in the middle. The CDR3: CASRARGNNEKLFF. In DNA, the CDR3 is TGTGCCAGCAGGGCCCGGGGCAATAATGAAAAACTGTTTTTT.

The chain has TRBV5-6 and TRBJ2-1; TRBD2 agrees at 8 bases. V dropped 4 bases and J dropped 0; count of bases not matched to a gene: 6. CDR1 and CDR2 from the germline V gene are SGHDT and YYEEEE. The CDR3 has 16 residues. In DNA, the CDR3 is TGTGCCAGCAGCCGTAGCGGGACCCGCTCCTACAATGAGCAGTTCTTC. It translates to CASSRSGTRSYNEQFF.

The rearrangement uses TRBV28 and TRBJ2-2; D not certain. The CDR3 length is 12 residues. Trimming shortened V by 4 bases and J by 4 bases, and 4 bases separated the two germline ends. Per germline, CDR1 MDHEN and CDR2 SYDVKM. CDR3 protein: CASSSRTGELFF. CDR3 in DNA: TGTGCCAGCAGTTCCCGCACCGGGGAGCTGTTTTTT.

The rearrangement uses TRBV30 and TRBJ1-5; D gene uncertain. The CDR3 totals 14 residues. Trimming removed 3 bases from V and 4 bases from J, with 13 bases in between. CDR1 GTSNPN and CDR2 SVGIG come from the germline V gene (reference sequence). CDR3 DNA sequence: TGTGCCTGGAGCACAGTGGGAGGGAATCAGCCCCAGCATTTT. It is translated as CAWSTVGGNQPQHF.

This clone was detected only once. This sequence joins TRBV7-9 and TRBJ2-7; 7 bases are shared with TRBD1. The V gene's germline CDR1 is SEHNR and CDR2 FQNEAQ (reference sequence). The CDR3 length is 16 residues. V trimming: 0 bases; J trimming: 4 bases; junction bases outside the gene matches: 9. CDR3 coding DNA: TGTGCCAGCAGCTTAGCGCTAACAGGGGTTGTATACGAGCAGTACTTC. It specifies CASSLALTGVVYEQYF.